This T cell receptor beta chain was identified during a study of sequential checkpoint blockade in melanoma. Study overall: TCRbeta immunosequencing was performed on DNA from 85 to 100 pretreatment melanoma tumor samples. Matched biopsies came pretreatment and at week 13 for approximately 22 patients. Whole-study findings and limits: Patients with week-13 increases in T-cell fraction and clonality benefited about 30 times more often. Tumor T-cell fraction and clonality correlated with PD-L1 and CD8+ counts.

The CDR3 contains 16 residues. V was clipped by 0 bases and J by 0 bases, with 9 bases between them. CDR1 is SGHNT and CDR2 is YENEEA in the germline V gene. This table comes from immunoSEQ multiplex PCR, and its TCRdb copy is limited to in-frame clones, with some not included. This sample has 2,000 or so clones; over 20% occur once, and the top ten carry roughly 13%. This clone is medium-sized. Antigen: not known. Treatment described: randomized to nivolumab then ipilimumab (arm A) or the reverse (arm B). V usage is TRBV11-3 and J usage is TRBJ2-1, with unresolved D. The sequencing used tumor tissue (inferred from file names), collected from a patient given nivolumab and ipilimumab in sequence. This TCR was sampled from a human donor with melanoma. The CDR3 here is CASSLEASGSYNEQFF. The CDR3, as DNA: TGTGCCAGCAGCTTAGAAGCGTCGGGCTCCTACAATGAGCAGTTCTTC.